Listed here are 17 T cell receptor beta chains from one sample, sequenced in a study of CD4 T cells in relation to SARS-CoV-2 and coronaviruses. These receptors have no known antigen. The table came from immunoSEQ multiplex PCR; TCRdb's copy has only in-frame clones and leaves some out. The data hold about 35,000 clones, with more than 65% observed a single time. Sequences were obtained from memory CD4+ T cells from PBMCs, cultured in vitro. The receptors come from an adult with COVID-19.

The rearrangement joins TRBV19 to TRBJ2-2; D unresolved. Trimming cost V 2 bases and J 0 bases, with 4 bases left between them. Germline CDR1 LNHDA, CDR2 SQIVND (reference sequence). The length of the CDR3 is 14 residues. CDR3 in DNA: TGTGCCAGTAGTATACTAGCGAACACCGGGGAGCTGTTTTTT. As protein: CASSILANTGELFF. Supplemented by reference TRBV19 and TRBJ2-2, the full variable domain reads DGGITQSPKYLFRKEGQNVTLSCEQNLNHDAMYWYRQDPGQGLRLIYYSQIVNDFQKGDIAEGYSVSREKKESFPLTVTSAQKNPTAFYLCASSILANTGELFFGEGSRLTVL.

The chain couples TRBV6-6 to TRBJ2-3, with D possibly being TRBD2 (5 bases). V was pared by 5 bases and J by 2 bases, with 8 bases between. CDR1 and CDR2 (germline): MNHNY, SVGAGI (reference sequence). The CDR3 sequence is 13 residues long. The CDR3 reads CASSQDYTDTQYF. DNA of the CDR3: TGTGCCAGCAGTCAAGACTACACAGATACGCAGTATTTT.

V is TRBV20-1 and J is TRBJ1-2; D ambiguous. The CDR3 loop spans 9 amino acids. V was clipped by 4 bases and J by 6 bases, with 3 bases between them. The germline V gene encodes CDR1 DFQATT and CDR2 SNEGSKA (reference sequence). DNA of the CDR3: TGCAGTGCTATAAATGGCTACACCTTC. The encoded protein is CSAINGYTF.

The chain couples TRBV30 to TRBJ1-4, with D unclear. Trimming took off 0 bases at V and 8 bases at J, with 13 bases between the two ends. CDR3 length equals 14 residues. Germline loops: CDR1 GTSNPN, CDR2 SVGIG (reference sequence). The CDR3 is CAWSVREMEEKLFF. CDR3 nucleotide sequence: TGTGCCTGGAGTGTACGGGAAATGGAAGAAAAACTGTTTTTT.

CDR3 amino acids: CASSEGGVTYEQYF. CDR3 sequence (DNA): TGTGCCAGCAGTGAAGGGGGGGTTACCTACGAGCAGTACTTC. This chain links TRBV25-1 with TRBJ2-7; 7 positions agree with TRBD2. CDR1 and CDR2 from the germline V gene are MGHDK and SYGVNS. CDR3 length: 14 residues. V shed 2 bases and J 2 bases; nucleotides not matched to a gene: 3.

V usage is TRBV7-9 and J usage is TRBJ1-2; D ambiguous. The V gene lost 3 bases and the J gene lost 7 bases, with 9 bases spanning the gap. Germline V gives CDR1 SEHNR, CDR2 FQNEAQ (reference sequence). The CDR3 totals 12 residues. CDR3 nucleotide sequence: TGTGCCAGCAGCTTTGGGGTCCGTGGCTACACCTTC. Translating it yields CASSFGVRGYTF.

The gene calls are TRBV29-1 and TRBJ2-7; D call uncertain. The CDR3 runs to 12 residues. Trimming left V 4 bases short and J 5 bases short, with 12 bases between. Germline CDR1 and CDR2: SQVTM and ANQGSEA. CDR3 in amino acids: CSVGRLGDEQYF. CDR3 coding DNA: TGCAGCGTTGGAAGGTTAGGCGACGAGCAGTACTTC.

The chain uses TRBV7-8 and TRBJ1-3; D gene unclear. Germline V gives CDR1 SGHVS, CDR2 FQNEAQ. The CDR3 loop spans 16 amino acids. Trimming took off 1 base at V and 0 bases at J, with 10 bases between the two ends. In DNA form, the CDR3 reads TGTGCCAGCAGCTTAGGATCAGCAAACTCTGGAAACACCATATATTTT. As protein: CASSLGSANSGNTIYF.

Only one count was recorded for this clone. The chain links TRBV7-5 to TRBJ2-7; the tabulated D call, TRBD2, remains unverified against the DNA. TRBV7-5 is flagged as a pseudogene. The CDR3 consists of 16 residues. For the CDR3, the DNA is TGTGCCAGAAGCTTAGTTTGGGGGGACTGTTCCTACGAGCAGTACTTC. It specifies CARSLVWGDCSYEQYF.

The chain links TRBV19 to TRBJ2-1; 13 nucleotides agree with TRBD2. CDR1 and CDR2 (germline): LNHDA, SQIVND (reference sequence). This CDR3 spans 15 amino acids. The V gene end was trimmed by 5 bases and the J gene end by 6 bases; junction bases not matched to a gene: 4. The CDR3 sequence: CASSHTSGRANEQFF. DNA of the CDR3: TGTGCCAGTAGTCATACTAGCGGGAGGGCCAATGAGCAGTTCTTC.

The chain links TRBV11-2 to TRBJ2-3; perhaps D is TRBD1 or TRBD2 (6 bases each). Germline V gene lookup returns CDR1 SGHAT and CDR2 FQNNGV. The CDR3 extends over 15 amino acids. Trimming took 5 bases from V and 2 from J, leaving 14 bases between them. The CDR3 sequence is CASSRRRGDTDTQYF. DNA of the CDR3: TGTGCCAGCAGCCGGCGAAGGGGGGACACAGATACGCAGTATTTT.

The chain employs TRBV7-3 and TRBJ2-1, with a tentative D call TRBD2 (6 bases). The CDR3 runs 15 residues. Germline V gene lookup returns CDR1 SGHTA and CDR2 FQGTGA. V was shortened by 0 bases and J by 7 bases, with 13 bases between the two germline ends. CDR3 residues: CASSLTRDSINEQFF. The DNA for the CDR3 is TGTGCCAGCAGCTTAACACGGGACTCTATTAATGAGCAGTTCTTC.

V gene TRBV28 combines with J gene TRBJ2-4; weak D call: TRBD2 (5 bases). Germline loops: CDR1 MDHEN, CDR2 SYDVKM. Trimming shortened V by 6 bases and J by 6 bases, and 9 bases separated the two germline ends. This CDR3 comprises 12 residues. This CDR3 reads CASSSGGNIQYF. The CDR3 nucleotides are TGTGCCAGCAGCTCCGGAGGAAACATTCAGTACTTC.

J is TRBJ1-2 and V is TRBV9; 7 positions agree with TRBD1. Germline V gene lookup returns CDR1 SGDLS and CDR2 YYNGEE. V gave up 3 bases and J gave up 9 bases; unmatched junction bases: 8. The CDR3 is made up of 13 amino acids. The CDR3 DNA reads TGTGCCAGCAGCGGTCATACAGGGGAGCGCTACACCTTC. It encodes CASSGHTGERYTF.

V and J are TRBV2 and TRBJ2-7; 10 nucleotides line up with TRBD1. This CDR3 comprises 13 residues. The V segment lost 6 bases and the J segment 6 bases; nucleotides outside the gene matches: 5. Germline-derived CDR1 and CDR2 are SNHLY and FYNNEI. As DNA, the CDR3 is TGTGCCAGCAGGGGACAGGGGATTGGCGAGCAGTACTTC. This sequence encodes CASRGQGIGEQYF.

V gene TRBV6-2 or TRBV6-3 combines with J gene TRBJ2-5; no clear D. V was cut by 1 base and J by 4 bases, with 4 bases left in between. The CDR3 is made up of 12 amino acids. Germline lookup yields CDR1 MNHEY and CDR2 SVGEGT. The CDR3 spells CASSYYSETQYF. DNA of the CDR3: TGTGCCAGCAGTTACTACTCAGAGACCCAGTACTTC.

This rearrangement joins TRBV3-1 (or the pseudogene TRBV3-2) to TRBJ2-3; 7 bases fit TRBD1. The germline gives CDR1 LGHDT, CDR2 YNNKEL (reference sequence). The CDR3 consists of 14 residues. Trimming cost V 1 base and J 9 bases; bases outside gene matches: 7. The CDR3 region is CASSQAGQLVTQYF. The DNA of the CDR3 is TGTGCCAGCAGCCAAGCGGGACAGCTGGTAACGCAGTATTTT.